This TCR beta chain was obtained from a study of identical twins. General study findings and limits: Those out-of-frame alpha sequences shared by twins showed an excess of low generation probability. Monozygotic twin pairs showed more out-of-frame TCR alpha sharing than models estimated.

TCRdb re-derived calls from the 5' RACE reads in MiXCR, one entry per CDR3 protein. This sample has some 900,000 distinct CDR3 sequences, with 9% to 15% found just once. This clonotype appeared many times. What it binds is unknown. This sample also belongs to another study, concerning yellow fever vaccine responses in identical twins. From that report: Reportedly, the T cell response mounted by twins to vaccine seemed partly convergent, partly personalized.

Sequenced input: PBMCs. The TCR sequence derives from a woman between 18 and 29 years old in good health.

CDR3 DNA: TGCAGCGTTGAAGGGACTAGCGGGAGGGAGCAGTACTTC. Its translation: CSVEGTSGREQYF. V is TRBV29-1 and J is TRBJ2-7; 14 bases are a match to TRBD2. Germline V lookup: CDR1 SQVTM, CDR2 ANQGSEA. V lost 1 base, J lost 7 bases, and 0 bases stayed unmatched. The CDR3 consists of 13 residues.